This TCR beta chain comes out of a study of cytomegalovirus exposure and HLA in healthy donors (dated 2017 in TCRdb). Context from the whole study: The roughly 650 repertoires of the first cohort and the roughly 120 validation repertoires were produced on the same platform, according to a later analysis. The study was designed to test whether signatures of past pathogen exposure could be identified by cataloging public T cell receptors. Along with the approximately 620-subject first cohort, a separate validation cohort of more than 90 different subjects was used. To predict cytomegalovirus infection status, the study brought together high-throughput TCR immunosequencing, statistical association of individual TCRs with disease status, and machine learning.

Reading the germline V gene gives CDR1 MGHRA and CDR2 YSYEKL. Clipping removes 6 bases from V and 3 bases from J, with 9 as the unmatched junction base count. Counted from cysteine to phenylalanine, this CDR3 has 15 amino acids. Only CDR3 DNA remains: 45 bases, in frame from the first base. Beyond this particular receptor, the publication reports: All 120 or so repertoires were used to score co-occurrence in the validation cohort in a later analysis, because that analysis had no HLA typing for the cohort. The classifier was reported to diagnose cytomegalovirus status with high specificity and sensitivity in both the original and validation cohorts. Across donors, most TCR sequences were observed very rarely, whereas some public TCRs were present in many individuals. Subsequent analysis determined that TCRs grouped into clusters in the first cohort also showed a tendency toward co-occurrence across the 120 or so validation repertoires, and about 94% of cluster scores exceeded 0. The authors suggested that the approach could potentially be extended to other disease states and immunological phenotypes. In the study, some 160 TCR beta chains were listed as associated with cytomegalovirus. In vitro tests confirmed that a few of the cytomegalovirus-associated TCR beta chains recognize cytomegalovirus antigens.

Receptor amplification or capture employed the immunoSEQ multiplex PCR assay. The original methods were these. To diagnose cytomegalovirus status from the catalog of TCR beta chain sequences, a statistical classification framework was built. Drawn from immuneACCESS, this table holds only the in-frame rearrangements with V and J called that TCRdb kept. Clones are partly lost; checked studies trace under half to an unresolved V gene and leave the rest unexplained. The DNA gave D and trimming, while V, J and clone size come from that table. This sample comprises 100,000 to 150,000 clones, 75% to 90% of them detected only once. The ten largest make up over 1% of the sample. About this clone itself: Its antigen remains unidentified. Base-call qualities are not available, and no considerably larger clone is one nucleotide away.

The donors belonged to the validation cohort of around 130 subjects, which was separate from the approximately 660-subject first cohort. The TCR sequence derives from a woman aged 18-30 years in good health and CMV-seronegative. The rearranged chain carries TRBV4-1 and TRBJ1-2; 8 middle bases align to TRBD1. The sample was PBMCs. CDR3 sequence: CASRLRGLEDYGYTF. The nucleotide sequence is given as TGCGCCAGCAGACTCAGGGGGCTCGAGGACTATGGCTACACCTTC.